The present T cell receptor (beta chain) was sequenced within a study of blood T cell repertoires in COVID-19. Turning to the study itself: Acute and convalescent COVID-19 samples came from the United States, Italy and Spain. T cells, B-cell-depleted T cells, or PBMCs provided the cDNA or gDNA that served as material.

J gave up 4 bases and V 7 bases, and 6 bases lay outside the gene matches. The CDR3 spans 13 residues. Germline values: CDR1 MNHEY, CDR2 SMNVEV (reference sequence). The method was immunoSEQ multiplex PCR; TCRdb's version includes in-frame clones alone and lacks a portion of them. The sample holds 120,000 to 150,000 clones, more than 70% seen once. The specimen sequenced was peripheral blood. The clonotype was recovered from a human donor in a cohort sampled during active COVID-19. The chain is built from TRBV27 and TRBJ2-5, with 7 positions matching TRBD1. CDR3 in DNA: TGTGCCAGCAACCACAGGGGTTCAGAGACCCAGTACTTC. It translates to CASNHRGSETQYF.